Presented here are 18 T cell receptor beta chains from one specimen sequenced in a study of CD8 T cells in ankylosing spondylitis. TCRdb analysed the 5' RACE reads with MiXCR anew, one entry per CDR3 protein. Found here are some 250,000 distinct CDR3 sequences, 9.5% to 12% of them singletons; the top ten hold 6% to 8.5%. Sequencing was done on a sample of blood, either unsorted or a sorted T cell fraction (not recorded which). All receptors derive from a male donor with ankylosing spondylitis or in good health (not recorded which).

In its sample, this clonotype was seen a few times. V usage is TRBV27 and J usage is TRBJ2-6; a possible D gene is TRBD1 (6 bases). The CDR3 sequence is 17 residues long. Trimming shortened V by 3 bases and J by 3 bases, and 15 bases separated the two germline ends. CDR1 is MNHEY and CDR2 is SMNVEV in the germline V gene (reference sequence). The CDR3 spells CASSFEQGLGGANVLTF. The CDR3 DNA reads TGTGCCAGCAGTTTTGAACAGGGTTTAGGTGGGGCCAACGTCCTGACTTTC.

This clonotype was detected many times. V and J are TRBV12-3 or TRBV12-4 and TRBJ1-2; D remains unclear. The V and J ends lost 7 bases and 4 bases respectively, with 19 bases between them. The CDR3 contains 15 residues. The CDR3 is CASIPAPGLVYGYTF. The DNA for the CDR3 is TGTGCCAGCATTCCCGCGCCGGGGTTGGTCTATGGCTACACCTTC.

In its sample, this clonotype was seen many times. V and J are TRBV7-9 and TRBJ2-5; D is possibly TRBD1 or TRBD2 (6 bases each). The CDR3 covers 14 residues. With 0 bases removed from V and 4 bases from J, the gap between germline ends came to 9 bases. The germline gives CDR1 SEHNR, CDR2 FQNEAQ (reference sequence). CDR3: CASSLAGGRETQYF. CDR3 bases: TGTGCCAGCAGCTTAGCAGGGGGGAGAGAGACCCAGTACTTC.

This clonotype was seen at least ten times. CDR3 sequence (DNA): TGCGCCAGTAGCCCCGGGGACCGCTCCTACAATGAGCAGTTCTTC. Residues: CASSPGDRSYNEQFF. This chain uses TRBV5-1 with TRBJ2-1; D tentatively fits TRBD1 or TRBD2 (5 bases each). The length of the CDR3 is 15 residues. Per the germline V gene, CDR1 is SGHRS and CDR2 is YFSETQ. V was trimmed by 8 bases and J by 0 bases, leaving 15 bases between them.

This clonotype has a count of ten or more. The chain recombines TRBV20-1 with TRBJ1-2, with 8 bases fitting TRBD1. After removal of 3 bases from V and 4 bases from J, the junction contained 10 bases not matched to a gene. Germline CDR1 reads DFQATT; CDR2 reads SNEGSKA (reference sequence). This CDR3 is 15 amino acids long. As DNA, the CDR3 is TGCAGTGCTAGTCCCGGGGGACAGGCCGGCTATGGCTACACCTTC. Translated, it gives CSASPGGQAGYGYTF.

This clonotype was observed many times. The V call is TRBV29-1, the J call TRBJ2-7, with TRBD1 matching 8 bases. The J segment lost 4 bases and the V segment lost 6 bases, leaving 8 bases of the junction unmatched. Germline V gene data show CDR1 as SQVTM and CDR2 as ANQGSEA. The CDR3 contains 13 residues. The CDR3 DNA reads as TGCAGCGTCCCCGGGACAGGCCGATACGAGCAGTACTTC. It codes for CSVPGTGRYEQYF.

This clonotype was seen at least ten times. The rearrangement uses TRBV3-1 and TRBJ2-2; D unclear. The germline V gene has CDR1 LGHDT and CDR2 YNNKEL (reference sequence). The V and J ends lost 2 bases and 6 bases respectively, with 7 bases between them. CDR3 length equals 13 residues. CDR3 coding DNA: TGTGCCAGCAGCCAAATTTCCCCCGGGGAGCTGTTTTTT. Translating it yields CASSQISPGELFF.

The genes are TRBV3-1 and TRBJ1-1; D gene ambiguous. The germline V and J ends were trimmed by 1 base and 3 bases, with 6 bases remaining between them. This CDR3 has 13 residues. Germline CDR1 reads LGHDT; CDR2 reads YNNKEL (reference sequence). CDR3 DNA sequence: TGTGCCAGCAGCCAAGGCCGCTACACTGAAGCTTTCTTT. Translating it yields CASSQGRYTEAFF. Supplemented by reference TRBV3-1 and TRBJ1-1, the full variable domain reads DTAVSQTPKYLVTQMGNDKSIKCEQNLGHDTMYWYKQDSKKFLKIMFSYNNKELIINETVPNRFSPKSPDKAHLNLHINSLELGDSAVYFCASSQGRYTEAFFGQGTRLTVV.

Ten or more counts support this clonotype. The CDR3 nucleotides are TGTGCCAGCACCGAAGTGGGGACTGCGTACCAAGAGACCCAGTACTTC. Protein sequence: CASTEVGTAYQETQYF. The chain joins TRBV28 to TRBJ2-5, with D possibly TRBD2 on 6 matching bases. The CDR3 is 16 residues long. Trimming left V 7 bases short and J 0 bases short, with 18 bases between. Germline values: CDR1 MDHEN, CDR2 SYDVKM.

The chain has TRBV28 and TRBJ2-7; 7 positions match TRBD1. This CDR3 is 15 amino acids long. Per germline, CDR1 MDHEN and CDR2 SYDVKM. V gave up 6 bases and J gave up 1 base; unmatched junction bases: 9. The CDR3 sequence: CASSHMGDRSYEQYF. CDR3 nucleotides: TGTGCCAGCAGCCACATGGGGGACAGATCCTACGAGCAGTACTTC.

A single count supports this clonotype. This chain uses TRBV7-6 with TRBJ2-1, with 10 bases that match TRBD1. The CDR3 contains 15 residues. The trim removed 6 bases at V and 3 bases at J, leaving 5 bases unmatched. Germline V gene data show CDR1 as SGHVS and CDR2 as FNYEAQ. The CDR3 loop is CASSLTGGYYNEQFF. The CDR3, as DNA: TGTGCCAGCAGTCTGACAGGGGGCTACTACAATGAGCAGTTCTTC.

Many counts were recorded for this clonotype. The chain employs TRBV6-1 and TRBJ1-1, with TRBD1 as a possible D gene (5 bases). The CDR3 totals 16 residues. Trimming pared 6 bases from V and 3 bases from J, leaving 20 bases between. Germline V CDR1 and CDR2: MNHNS, SASEGT. The CDR3 DNA reads TGTGCCAGCAGGGATTGGGGACGTCGTCACTACACTGAAGCTTTCTTT. Translated: CASRDWGRRHYTEAFF.

In its sample, this clonotype was seen many times. Relative to the germline gene, one junction end is altered; a read error may explain this. V is TRBV3-1 and J is TRBJ1-2; D gene unclear. Germline loops: CDR1 LGHDT, CDR2 YNNKEL (reference sequence). The CDR3 covers 12 residues. The CDR3 DNA follows: TGTGCCAGCAGCCAAGACCTACGGGTCCCAGACTTC. This sequence encodes CASSQDLRVPDF.

Many counts were recorded for this clonotype. The chain employs TRBV6-1 and TRBJ2-5, with 7 positions matching TRBD1. Germline V gives CDR1 MNHNS, CDR2 SASEGT. This CDR3 is built from 15 residues. Losses at the gene ends were 5 bases for V and 1 base for J; bases not matched to a gene: 7. CDR3 sequence: CASSTGNRGQETQYF. CDR3 in DNA: TGTGCCAGCAGTACCGGGAACAGGGGCCAAGAGACCCAGTACTTC.

This clonotype has just a few counts. With a much larger clone just one base away, this may be a read error. The chain carries TRBV6-1 and TRBJ2-3; possibly TRBD2 for D (5 bases). Per the germline V gene, CDR1 is MNHNS and CDR2 is SASEGT. CDR3 size: 15 residues. The DNA of the CDR3 is TGTACCAGCAGCCTAGCAGGTCTTGTCACAGATACGCAGTATTTT. Translated: CTSSLAGLVTDTQYF.

In its sample, this clonotype was seen many times. This chain uses TRBV29-1 with TRBJ1-1; D is possibly TRBD1 (5 bases). Trimming removed 4 bases at V and 5 bases at J, with 14 bases between. From germline, CDR1 is SQVTM and CDR2 ANQGSEA. The CDR3 is made up of 13 amino acids. CDR3 sequence (DNA): TGCAGCGTTGTAGGGCAGGGAAGAACTGAAGCTTTCTTT. As protein: CSVVGQGRTEAFF.

This clonotype showed up many times. J is TRBJ1-1 and V is TRBV12-3 or TRBV12-4; perhaps TRBD1 as D (6 bases). The CDR3 loop spans 13 amino acids. V lost 4 bases to trimming and J lost 5 bases, with 11 bases between them. Written as DNA, the CDR3 is TGTGCCAGCAGTTACAGGGAGAAGACTGAAGCTTTCTTT. Its protein is CASSYREKTEAFF.

This clonotype has a count of ten or more. V is TRBV5-1 and J is TRBJ1-1; the D is unclear. Germline V gene data show CDR1 as SGHRS and CDR2 as YFSETQ. Deletions cut 3 bases from V and 5 bases from J, with 8 bases between. The CDR3 loop spans 12 amino acids. CDR3 amino acids: CASSSDGTEAFF. The CDR3, as DNA: TGCGCCAGCAGCTCTGATGGGACTGAAGCTTTCTTT.